This T cell receptor (beta chain) was identified during a study of control samples from healthy donors and cancer patients. Sequencing used immunoSEQ multiplex PCR; TCRdb keeps in-frame clones, though not all of them. Here the sample spans about 95,000 clones, around 85% being singletons. The CDR3 runs to 15 residues. The germline V gene encodes CDR1 SGDLS and CDR2 YYNGEE. The V gene lost 2 bases and the J gene lost 3 bases, with 11 bases spanning the gap. This clone showed up just once. The J gene is TRBJ1-4, the V gene TRBV9; D might be TRBD1 (6 bases). The sample was blood. This sequence was found in a man younger than 40 in good health. CDR3 region: CASSVQGNSNEKLFF. In DNA form, the CDR3 reads TGTGCCAGCAGCGTCCAGGGGAACTCTAATGAAAAACTGTTTTTT.